This T cell receptor beta chain was identified in a study of cytomegalovirus exposure and HLA in healthy donors. The PCR had 60 Vbeta and 13 Jbeta primers. Generated by immunoSEQ multiplex PCR, the TCRdb table keeps only in-frame clones and is missing some. The table shows roughly 250,000 clones, with roughly 81% occurring only once. The CDR3 extends over 13 amino acids. The V end lost 1 base, the J end lost 4 bases, and 8 bases lay between the germline ends. From germline, CDR1 is SGHRS and CDR2 YFSETQ. As concerns this clone: Its antigen remains unknown.

Those who donated were healthy bone marrow donors. Study-level findings and limits: Productive status was seen about 87% or about 30% of the time for most TCR beta V segments in an earlier analysis.

The sequenced material came from PBMCs. J is TRBJ2-5 and V is TRBV5-1; the D gene is possibly TRBD1 (6 bases). The receptor was derived from a woman in her thirties or forties in good health and CMV-seropositive. The CDR3 is CASSLIGGETQYF. CDR3 nucleotide sequence: TGCGCCAGCAGCTTGATAGGGGGAGAGACCCAGTACTTC.